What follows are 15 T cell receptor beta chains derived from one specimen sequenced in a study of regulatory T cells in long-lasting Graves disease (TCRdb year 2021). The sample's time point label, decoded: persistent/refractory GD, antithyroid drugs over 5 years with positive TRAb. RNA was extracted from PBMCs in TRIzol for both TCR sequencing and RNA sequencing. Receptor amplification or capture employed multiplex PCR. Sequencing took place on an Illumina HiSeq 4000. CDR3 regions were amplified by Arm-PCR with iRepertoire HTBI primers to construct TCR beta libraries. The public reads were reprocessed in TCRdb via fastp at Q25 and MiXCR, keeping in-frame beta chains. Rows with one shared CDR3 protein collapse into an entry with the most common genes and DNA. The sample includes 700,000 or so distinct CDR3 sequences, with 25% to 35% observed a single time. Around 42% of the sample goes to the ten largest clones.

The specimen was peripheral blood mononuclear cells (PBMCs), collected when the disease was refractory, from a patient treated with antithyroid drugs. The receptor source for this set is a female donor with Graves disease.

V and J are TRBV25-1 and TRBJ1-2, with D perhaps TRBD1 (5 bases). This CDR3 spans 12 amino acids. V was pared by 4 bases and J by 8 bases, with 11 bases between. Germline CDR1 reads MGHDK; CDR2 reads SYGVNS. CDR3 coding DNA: TGTGCCAGCAGTGGACGGGGGGAGGGCTACACCTTC. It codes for CASSGRGEGYTF.

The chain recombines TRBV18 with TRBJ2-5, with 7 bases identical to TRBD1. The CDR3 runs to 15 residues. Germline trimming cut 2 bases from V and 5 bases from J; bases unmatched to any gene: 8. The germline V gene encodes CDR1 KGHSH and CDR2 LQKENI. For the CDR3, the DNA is TGTGCCAGCTCACCAAGACCAGACAGGGAGGAGACCCAGTACTTC. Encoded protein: CASSPRPDREETQYF.

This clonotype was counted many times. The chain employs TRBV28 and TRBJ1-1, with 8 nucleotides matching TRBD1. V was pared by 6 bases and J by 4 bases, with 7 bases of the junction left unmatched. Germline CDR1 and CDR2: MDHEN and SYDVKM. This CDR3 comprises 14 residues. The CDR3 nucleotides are TGTGCCAGCAGCACAGGGGGAGGGCCCACTGAAGCTTTCTTT. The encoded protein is CASSTGGGPTEAFF.

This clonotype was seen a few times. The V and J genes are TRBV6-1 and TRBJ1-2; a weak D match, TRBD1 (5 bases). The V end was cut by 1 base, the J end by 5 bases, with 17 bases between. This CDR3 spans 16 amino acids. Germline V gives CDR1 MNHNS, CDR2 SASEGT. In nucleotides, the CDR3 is TGTGCCAGCAGTGAAGAATCCGTCGTGACAGCTTATGGCTACACCTTC. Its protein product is CASSEESVVTAYGYTF.

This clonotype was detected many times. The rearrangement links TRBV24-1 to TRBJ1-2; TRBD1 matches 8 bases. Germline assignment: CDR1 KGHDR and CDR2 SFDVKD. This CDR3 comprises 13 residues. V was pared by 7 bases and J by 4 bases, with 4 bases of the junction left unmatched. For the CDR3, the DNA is TGTGCCACCAGAGGAGGACAGGGCTATGGCTACACCTTC. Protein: CATRGGQGYGYTF.

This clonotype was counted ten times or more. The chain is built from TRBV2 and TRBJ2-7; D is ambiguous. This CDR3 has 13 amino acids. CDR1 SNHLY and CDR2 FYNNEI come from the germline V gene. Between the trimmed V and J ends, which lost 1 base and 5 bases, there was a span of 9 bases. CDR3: CASSEVASDEQYF. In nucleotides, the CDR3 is TGTGCCAGCAGTGAAGTGGCGAGCGACGAGCAGTACTTC.

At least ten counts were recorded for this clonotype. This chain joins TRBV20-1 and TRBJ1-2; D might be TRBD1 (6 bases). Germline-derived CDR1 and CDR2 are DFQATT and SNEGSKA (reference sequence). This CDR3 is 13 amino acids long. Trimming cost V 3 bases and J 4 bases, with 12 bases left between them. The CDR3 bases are TGCAGTGCTAGGGCGGCAGGGGTCTATGGCTACACCTTC. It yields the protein CSARAAGVYGYTF.

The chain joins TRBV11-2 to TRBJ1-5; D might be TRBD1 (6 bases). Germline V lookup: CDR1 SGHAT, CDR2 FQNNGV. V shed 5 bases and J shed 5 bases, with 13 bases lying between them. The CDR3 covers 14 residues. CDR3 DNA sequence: TGTGCCAGCAGCATGACAGGACTGGATCAGCCCCAGCATTTT. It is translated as CASSMTGLDQPQHF.

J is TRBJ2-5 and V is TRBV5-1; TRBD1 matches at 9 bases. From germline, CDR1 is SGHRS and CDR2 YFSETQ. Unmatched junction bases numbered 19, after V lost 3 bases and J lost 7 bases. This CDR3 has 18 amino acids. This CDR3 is CASSSLRTGEVRLGTQYF. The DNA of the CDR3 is TGCGCCAGCAGCTCGCTTAGGACAGGGGAGGTCCGACTGGGGACCCAGTACTTC.

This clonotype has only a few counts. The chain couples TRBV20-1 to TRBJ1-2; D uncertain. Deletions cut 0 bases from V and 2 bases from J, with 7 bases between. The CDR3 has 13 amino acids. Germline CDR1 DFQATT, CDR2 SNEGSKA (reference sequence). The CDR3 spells CSARDVENYGYTF. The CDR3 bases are TGCAGTGCTAGAGATGTTGAGAACTATGGCTACACCTTC.

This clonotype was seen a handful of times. CDR3: CASSSRSSPLHF. The DNA for the CDR3 is TGTGCCAGCAGCTCCAGGTCCTCACCCCTCCACTTT. The J gene is TRBJ1-6, the V gene TRBV3-1; D not certain. Trimming shortened V by 5 bases and J by 10 bases, and 9 bases separated the two germline ends. The CDR3 has 12 amino acids. Germline CDR1 is LGHDT and CDR2 is YNNKEL (reference sequence).

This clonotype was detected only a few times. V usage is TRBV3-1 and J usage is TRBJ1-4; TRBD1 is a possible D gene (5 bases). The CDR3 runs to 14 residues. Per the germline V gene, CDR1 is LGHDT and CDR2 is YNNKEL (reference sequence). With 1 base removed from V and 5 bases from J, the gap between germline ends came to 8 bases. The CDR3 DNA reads TGTGCCAGCAGCCAAGGACGGGGGAATGAAAAACTGTTTTTT. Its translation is CASSQGRGNEKLFF.

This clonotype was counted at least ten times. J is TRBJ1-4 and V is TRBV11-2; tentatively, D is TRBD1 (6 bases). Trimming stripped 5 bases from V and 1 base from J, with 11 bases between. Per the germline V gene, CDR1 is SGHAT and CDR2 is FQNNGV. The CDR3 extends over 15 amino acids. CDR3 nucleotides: TGTGCCAGCAGCCCCGGACAGTTAACTAATGAAAAACTGTTTTTT. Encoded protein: CASSPGQLTNEKLFF.

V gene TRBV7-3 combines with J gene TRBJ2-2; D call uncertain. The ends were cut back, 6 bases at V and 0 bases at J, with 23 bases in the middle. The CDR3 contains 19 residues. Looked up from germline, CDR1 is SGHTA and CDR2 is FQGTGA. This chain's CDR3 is CASSAPEGRLSSNTGELFF. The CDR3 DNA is TGTGCCAGCAGTGCCCCAGAAGGCAGACTTTCCTCGAACACCGGGGAGCTGTTTTTT.

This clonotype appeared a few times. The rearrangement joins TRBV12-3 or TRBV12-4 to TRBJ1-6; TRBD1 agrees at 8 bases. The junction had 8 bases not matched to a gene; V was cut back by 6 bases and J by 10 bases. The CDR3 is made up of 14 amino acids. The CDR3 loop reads CASRLTGEGSPLHF. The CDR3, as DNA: TGTGCCAGCAGACTGACAGGGGAAGGATCACCCCTCCACTTT.